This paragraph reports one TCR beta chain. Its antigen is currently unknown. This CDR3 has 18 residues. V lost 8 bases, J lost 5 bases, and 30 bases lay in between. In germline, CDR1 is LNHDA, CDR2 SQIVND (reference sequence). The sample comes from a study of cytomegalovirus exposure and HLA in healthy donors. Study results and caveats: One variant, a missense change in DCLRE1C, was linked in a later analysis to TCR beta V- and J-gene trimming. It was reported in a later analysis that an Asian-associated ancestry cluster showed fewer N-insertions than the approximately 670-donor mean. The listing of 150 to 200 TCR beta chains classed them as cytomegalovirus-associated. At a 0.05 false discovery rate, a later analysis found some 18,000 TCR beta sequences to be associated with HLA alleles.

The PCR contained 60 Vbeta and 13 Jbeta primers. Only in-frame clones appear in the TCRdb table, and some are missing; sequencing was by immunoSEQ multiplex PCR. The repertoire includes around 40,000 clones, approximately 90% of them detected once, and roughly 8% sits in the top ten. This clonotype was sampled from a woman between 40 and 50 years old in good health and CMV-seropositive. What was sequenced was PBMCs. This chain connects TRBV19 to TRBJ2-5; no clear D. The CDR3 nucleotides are TGTGCCAGTCCCAAAAAACCAAGACTGCCCTGGCAACGGGAGACCCAGTACTTC. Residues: CASPKKPRLPWQRETQYF.